This is a list of T cell receptor beta chains from one sample in a study of blood T cells in healthy people across ages. From the 5' RACE reads, TCRdb called clonotypes with MiXCR, one entry per CDR3 protein. The sample records about 1.1 million distinct CDR3 sequences, under 40% being singletons. Material for sequencing was blood. These receptors originate from a man aged 18-30 years in good health. CDR3s include the opening cysteine and the closing phenylalanine or tryptophan. D genes are given only for firm matches.

>TRBJ1-4|TRBD1|TRBV5-6
CASSLWGQNEKLFF
>TRBJ1-5|NA|TRBV20-1
CSARDLRGGQPQHF
>TRBJ2-2|NA|TRBV5-6
CASSLVGAANTGELFF
>TRBJ2-5|NA|TRBV10-3
CAISESLTVEQETQYF
>TRBJ1-6|NA|TRBV6-1
CASKRDGLNSPLHF
>TRBJ1-2|NA|TRBV28
CASSPILRAGYTF
>TRBJ2-5|NA|TRBV14
CASSRTPSGIGTQYF
>TRBJ2-5|NA|TRBV15
CATSRGSEILYNEQYF
>TRBJ1-2|TRBD1|TRBV9
CASSKNQGTANYGYTF
>TRBJ1-1|TRBD1|TRBV5-4
CASSAPGTGFSGTNTEAFF
>TRBJ2-7|TRBD1|TRBV7-2
CASSRGQGLTYEQYF
>TRBJ2-3|NA|TRBV5-1
CASSLARNLGTDTQYF
>TRBJ2-7|NA|TRBV12-3/TRBV12-4
CASSEGPEQYF
>TRBJ1-5|NA|TRBV27
CASSGAGLGTQHF
>TRBJ2-3|NA|TRBV15
CATSPYRVGTDTQYF
>TRBJ2-1|NA|TRBV7-2
CASSVASVSYNEQFF
>TRBJ2-5|TRBD1|TRBV29-1
CSVKPRDRVQETQYF
>TRBJ2-3|NA|TRBV6-6
CASSYRRATTDTQYF
>TRBJ2-1|NA|TRBV7-2
CASSPIGGSEQFF
>NA|NA|TRBV4-2
CASSQMRGGASYNEQYF
>TRBJ2-7|TRBD1|TRBV29-1
CSVGTGQREQYF
>NA|TRBD2|TRBV13
CASSLEALAGHNQETQFF
>TRBJ2-7|NA|TRBV4-1
CASSHARGIVYEQYF
>TRBJ2-5|NA|TRBV10-3
CAISDWGETQYF
>TRBJ1-2|NA|TRBV12-3/TRBV12-4
CASSPGYGYTF
>TRBJ1-1|NA|TRBV6-5
CASSYRRADTEAFF
>NA|NA|TRBV6-2/TRBV6-3
CASSDLGPQETQYF
>TRBJ1-4|NA|TRBV29-1
CSGRAVGANEKLFF
>TRBJ1-1|NA|TRBV4-3
CASSLRHTLNTEAFF
>TRBJ2-3|TRBD2|TRBV11-2
CASSLAGGRRTDTQYF
>TRBJ1-1|NA|TRBV7-2
CASSPWSSVNTEAFF
>TRBJ2-1|NA|TRBV13
CASSLGRMGTYNEQFF
>TRBJ2-1|TRBD2|TRBV7-8
CASSGAGPSSYNEQFF